A selection of T cell receptor beta chains follows, all from one sample in a study of cytomegalovirus exposure and HLA in healthy donors. Assay: immunoSEQ multiplex PCR; the TCRdb copy retains only in-frame clones and omits some. The table includes under 200,000 clones, around 79% detected once. Input material: PBMCs. These receptors were obtained from a female donor in good health and CMV-seronegative. CDR3s leave out the opening cysteine and the closing phenylalanine or tryptophan. Each record gives: D gene, V gene, J gene, CDR3 length, CDR3 protein. A D gene is named only where the DNA matches it firmly.

D: .; V: TRBV4-2; J: TRBJ2-4; length: 12; CDR3: ASSQEVEVSDRY
D: .; V: TRBV6-5; J: TRBJ1-6; length: 11; CDR3: ATKGGVNSPLH
D: .; V: TRBV6-5; J: TRBJ2-3; length: 10; CDR3: ASSLQGATQY
D: TRBD1; V: TRBV10-2; J: TRBJ2-2; length: 11; CDR3: ASGDRVTGELF
D: TRBD1; V: TRBV6-6; J: .; length: 12; CDR3: ASSPRQGSYEQY
D: .; V: TRBV5-4; J: TRBJ1-5; length: 12; CDR3: ASSKNQGIQPQH
D: .; V: TRBV4-2; J: TRBJ1-1; length: 11; CDR3: ASSQEKSTEAF
D: .; V: TRBV6-1; J: TRBJ2-1; length: 12; CDR3: ASSEESTYNEQF
D: TRBD1; V: TRBV9; J: TRBJ1-4; length: 12; CDR3: ASSATGVYEKLF
D: TRBD1; V: TRBV7-9; J: TRBJ2-7; length: 15; CDR3: ASSFKNTGTGVGEQY
D: .; V: TRBV28; J: TRBJ2-1; length: 10; CDR3: AATQGQWEQF
D: .; V: TRBV27; J: TRBJ1-1; length: 14; CDR3: ASSFGTVAGYTEAF
D: .; V: TRBV7-9; J: TRBJ2-2; length: 11; CDR3: AKQGSNTGELF
D: .; V: TRBV19; J: TRBJ1-1; length: 12; CDR3: ASSIDRGNTEAF
D: .; V: TRBV19; J: TRBJ1-2; length: 13; CDR3: ASSIVGAKRYGYT
D: TRBD1; V: TRBV30; J: TRBJ2-7; length: 10; CDR3: AADRLVVEQY
D: .; V: TRBV11-3; J: TRBJ2-3; length: 14; CDR3: ASSDMAGAFADTQY
D: TRBD2; V: TRBV5-4; J: TRBJ2-1; length: 13; CDR3: ASSLELAAYNEQF
D: TRBD1; V: TRBV5-1; J: TRBJ1-1; length: 14; CDR3: ASSLGDRGGNTEAF
D: .; V: TRBV10-3; J: TRBJ1-4; length: 11; CDR3: ATAGVSNEKLF
D: .; V: TRBV28; J: TRBJ2-7; length: 12; CDR3: ASSPHRDPYEQY
D: .; V: TRBV7-2; J: TRBJ1-5; length: 11; CDR3: ASSRLQGQPQH
D: TRBD1; V: TRBV5-4; J: TRBJ2-7; length: 11; CDR3: ASRPGQGYEQY
D: TRBD2; V: TRBV4-2; J: TRBJ2-2; length: 13; CDR3: ASSQATSGAPRLF
D: .; V: TRBV4-3; J: TRBJ2-1; length: 15; CDR3: ASSQVRGIDYYNEQF
D: TRBD2; V: TRBV4-3; J: TRBJ2-5; length: 14; CDR3: ASGQGSGGQGETQY
D: .; V: TRBV29-1; J: TRBJ2-3; length: 12; CDR3: SVEDRLSTDTQY
D: TRBD1; V: TRBV6-5; J: TRBJ1-6; length: 11; CDR3: ASRGQNNSPLH
D: TRBD1; V: TRBV7-8; J: TRBJ2-1; length: 14; CDR3: ASSFGWDRSYNEQF
D: TRBD1; V: TRBV5-1; J: TRBJ2-7; length: 15; CDR3: ASSLNPPGQGTYEQY
D: TRBD2; V: TRBV2; J: TRBJ2-1; length: 11; CDR3: ASSGLAGNEQF
D: .; V: TRBV28; J: TRBJ1-1; length: 14; CDR3: ASSFMWSGVNTEAF
D: .; V: TRBV18; J: TRBJ1-5; length: 13; CDR3: ASSRKGALYQPQH
D: TRBD2; V: TRBV19; J: TRBJ2-2; length: 15; CDR3: ASSISRSGGVTGELF
D: .; V: TRBV30; J: TRBJ2-1; length: 11; CDR3: AWSHRVDNEQF
D: .; V: TRBV18; J: TRBJ2-2; length: 14; CDR3: ASSPPGRGSTGELF
D: .; V: TRBV13; J: TRBJ2-3; length: 12; CDR3: ASSYKLVTDTQY
D: TRBD2; V: TRBV18; J: TRBJ2-7; length: 13; CDR3: ASSPSLAAGEEQY
D: TRBD1; V: TRBV30; J: TRBJ1-4; length: 11; CDR3: AWSGTGNEKLF
D: TRBD1; V: TRBV5-4; J: TRBJ2-7; length: 14; CDR3: ASSRGGGTGPYEQY
D: .; V: TRBV5-1; J: TRBJ1-6; length: 13; CDR3: ASSSGGDEGSPLH
D: TRBD2; V: TRBV7-9; J: TRBJ2-3; length: 14; CDR3: SSSLVASGDTDTQY
D: TRBD1; V: TRBV4-3; J: TRBJ2-3; length: 14; CDR3: ASSQAGQGITDTQY
D: TRBD2; V: TRBV5-8; J: TRBJ2-5; length: 16; CDR3: ASSFRFTGAGGMETQY
D: TRBD1; V: TRBV4-1; J: TRBJ1-2; length: 14; CDR3: ASSQVPGQGGNGYT
D: TRBD1; V: TRBV9; J: TRBJ2-7; length: 12; CDR3: ASSPGTGVHEQY
D: TRBD2; V: TRBV7-2; J: TRBJ2-1; length: 13; CDR3: ASSFSGGPYNEQF
D: .; V: TRBV4-1; J: TRBJ2-3; length: 13; CDR3: ASSQDSPSTDTQY
D: TRBD1; V: TRBV5-5; J: TRBJ2-7; length: 13; CDR3: ASSLGGTEIYEQY
D: .; V: TRBV6-1; J: TRBJ1-4; length: 12; CDR3: ASSRDRLNEKLF
D: .; V: TRBV11-3; J: TRBJ2-2; length: 12; CDR3: ASRSNTSTGELF
D: .; V: TRBV7-9; J: TRBJ1-5; length: 12; CDR3: ASSSTGRQQPQH
D: TRBD1; V: TRBV6-1; J: TRBJ1-5; length: 13; CDR3: ASSDTGGGNQPQH
D: .; V: TRBV6-4; J: TRBJ2-2; length: 15; CDR3: ASSPGLAGAGTGELF
D: .; V: TRBV18; J: TRBJ1-5; length: 11; CDR3: ASTQDSNQPQH
D: .; V: TRBV28; J: TRBJ1-3; length: 15; CDR3: ASSPPGATISGNTIY
D: .; V: TRBV18; J: TRBJ1-4; length: 15; CDR3: ASSPLRWQHTNEKLF
D: TRBD2; V: TRBV28; J: TRBJ2-3; length: 16; CDR3: ASSSRLIPGGGPDTQY
D: TRBD1; V: TRBV28; J: TRBJ1-1; length: 13; CDR3: ASSLTGAKNTEAF